This T cell receptor (beta chain) was recorded in a study of T cell responses to AZD1222 COVID-19 vaccine. CDR1 is SGDLS and CDR2 is YYNGEE in the germline V gene. This CDR3 region has 15 residues. V lost 0 bases and J lost 7, with 17 bases in between. Data came from immunoSEQ multiplex PCR; TCRdb stores just in-frame clones and leaves some out. The sample shows under 200,000 clones, approximately 92% of them seen only once. Study-wide points: The study reported that nearly half of spike-specific TCRs target unmutated variant regions. Researchers took repertoire samples only after the peak T cell response had come.

Concerning this clone: What it binds is unknown.

The source is an adult in good health. The rearrangement joins TRBV9 to TRBJ2-7; weak D call: TRBD1 (5 bases). Sequenced material: peripheral blood, taken on day 0 of AZD1222 vaccination. CDR3: CASSVGSQGRAEQYF. In DNA, the CDR3 is TGTGCCAGCAGCGTAGGTTCGCAGGGTCGAGCGGAGCAGTACTTC.